Listed here are 32 T cell receptor beta chains from one sample, sequenced in a study of Ad26.COV2.S vaccination and SARS-CoV-2 variants. Documented treatment: around 19 received Ad26.COV2.S at low or high dose, single or two shots; 5 received placebo; per-sample allocation not given. Vaccine and placebo recipients were sampled on day 63 after the first injection. TCRdb keeps only in-frame clones here, not all; method: immunoSEQ multiplex PCR. Of about 480,000 clones listed, around nine tenths were seen once; the top ten hold 13%. The sample consisted of peripheral blood, taken in a trial of Ad26.COV2.S vaccine versus placebo. Receptors originate from a person aged 18-65 years who received the Ad26.COV2.S COVID-19 vaccine or a placebo.

CDR3 loop: CASSPGLMLGRGTYEQYF. The CDR3 DNA follows: TGCGCCAGCAGCCCGGGCTTGATGTTGGGCCGTGGAACCTACGAGCAGTACTTC. V and J are TRBV5-1 and TRBJ2-7, with no clear D. CDR1 is SGHRS, CDR2 YFSETQ, per germline. V was trimmed by 4 bases and J by 2 bases, leaving 25 bases between them. This CDR3 comprises 18 residues.

This chain connects TRBV7-8 to TRBJ2-4; D call uncertain. The CDR3 length is 16 residues. V was clipped by 2 bases and J by 8 bases, with 19 bases between them. From germline, CDR1 is SGHVS and CDR2 FQNEAQ. For the CDR3, the DNA is TGTGCCAGCAGCTTATATTTGGGCCCCACCCCCGACATTCAGTACTTC. Translating gives CASSLYLGPTPDIQYF.

V is TRBV30 and J is TRBJ1-6; 7 bases map to TRBD1. The germline CDR1 and CDR2 sequences are GTSNPN and SVGIG (reference sequence). With 4 bases clipped from V and 0 bases from J, the junction kept 9 bases outside the gene matches. The CDR3 spans 17 residues. The CDR3 region has the DNA TGTGCCTGGATGAGGGGGCGGTTAAGCTCCTATAATTCACCCCTCCACTTT. Its protein product is CAWMRGRLSSYNSPLHF.

J is TRBJ2-7 and V is TRBV4-3; 8 nucleotides agree with TRBD1. This CDR3 has 14 residues. Germline trimming cut 1 base from V and 6 bases from J; bases unmatched to any gene: 5. The germline V gene has CDR1 LGHNA and CDR2 YSLEER. The CDR3: CASSQGGGTGEQYF. The CDR3 coding sequence is TGCGCCAGCAGCCAAGGTGGAGGGACAGGCGAGCAGTACTTC.

The chain joins TRBV2 to TRBJ1-4; D is unresolved. The CDR3 length is 17 residues. The V and J ends lost 6 bases and 0 bases respectively, with 17 bases between them. Germline loops: CDR1 SNHLY, CDR2 FYNNEI. CDR3 protein: CASSRRVQIATNEKLFF. CDR3 nucleotides: TGTGCCAGCAGCCGACGGGTTCAAATTGCAACTAATGAAAAACTGTTTTTT. Variable domain in full (rest from reference TRBV2 and TRBJ1-4): EPEVTQTPSHQVTQMGQEVILRCVPISNHLYFYWYRQILGQKVEFLVSFYNNEISEKSEIFDDQFSVERPDGSNFTLKIRSTKLEDSAMYFCASSRRVQIATNEKLFFGSGTQLSVL.

The table lists this clone with a count of one. This sequence joins TRBV9 and TRBJ1-4; unclear D gene. This CDR3 is built from 15 residues. Trimming took off 4 bases at V and 4 bases at J, with 14 bases between the two ends. The germline CDR1 and CDR2 sequences are SGDLS and YYNGEE. The CDR3: CASSTSPQDNEKLFF. As DNA, the CDR3 is TGTGCCAGCAGCACCAGCCCGCAGGATAATGAAAAACTGTTTTTT.

The chain joins TRBV6-5 to TRBJ2-5; no reliable D call. Trimming took off 4 bases at V and 2 bases at J, with 2 bases between the two ends. The CDR3 covers 11 residues. Looked up from germline, CDR1 is MNHEY and CDR2 is SVGAGI. This CDR3 is CASSLQETQYF. As DNA, the CDR3 is TGTGCCAGCAGTTTACAAGAGACCCAGTACTTC.

This clone is a singleton in its sample. The CDR3 loop is CASSLGLAGARETQYF. The CDR3 nucleotides read TGTGCCAGCAGCTTGGGACTAGCGGGAGCTCGTGAGACCCAGTACTTC. This chain links TRBV5-4 with TRBJ2-5, with TRBD2 matching over 12 bases. The germline CDR1 and CDR2 sequences are SGHNT and YYREEE (reference sequence). The V gene end was trimmed by 0 bases and the J gene end by 5 bases; junction bases not matched to a gene: 5. The CDR3 is made up of 16 amino acids.

The gene calls are TRBV7-2 and TRBJ2-7; possibly TRBD1 or TRBD2 for D (5 bases each). Trimming pared 5 bases from V and 5 bases from J, leaving 19 bases between. This CDR3 contains 15 residues. Germline-derived CDR1 and CDR2 are SGHTA and FQGNSA. CDR3: CASSPRFGARNEQYF. CDR3 nucleotide sequence: TGTGCCAGCAGCCCCAGGTTCGGGGCAAGGAACGAGCAGTACTTC. The complete variable domain, with remaining parts taken from reference TRBV7-2 and TRBJ2-7, reads GAGVSQSPSNKVTEKGKDVELRCDPISGHTALYWYRQSLGQGLEFLIYFQGNSAPDKSGLPSDRFSAERTGGSVSTLTIQRTQQEDSAVYLCASSPRFGARNEQYFGPGTRLTVT.

The gene calls are TRBV11-2 and TRBJ2-5; D gene ambiguous. This CDR3 spans 12 amino acids. Deletions cut 5 bases from V and 5 bases from J, with 9 bases between. In germline, CDR1 is SGHAT, CDR2 FQNNGV. DNA of the CDR3: TGTGCCAGCAGCCTAACCCGGGAGACCCAGTACTTC. Protein: CASSLTRETQYF.

This clone showed up many times. The chain employs TRBV6-6 and TRBJ2-3, with TRBD2 identical over 8 bases. The CDR3 is made up of 15 amino acids. CDR1 MNHNY and CDR2 SVGAGI come from the germline V gene (reference sequence). V was pared by 0 bases and J by 5 bases, with 4 bases of the junction left unmatched. CDR3 in amino acids: CASSYSRAGGDTQYF. Here the CDR3 DNA reads TGTGCCAGCAGTTACTCCCGGGCGGGGGGAGATACGCAGTATTTT.

The chain joins TRBV5-6 to TRBJ2-2; 15 nucleotides agree with TRBD2. Trimming took 4 bases from V and 8 from J; bases not matched to a gene: 9. The CDR3 runs 17 residues. The germline V gene encodes CDR1 SGHDT and CDR2 YYEEEE. The CDR3 DNA reads as TGTGCCAGCAGCCTCCGGACTAGCGGGAGGGTTATGGGGGAGCTGTTTTTT. Its protein is CASSLRTSGRVMGELFF. The whole variable domain, remainder taken from reference TRBV5-6 and TRBJ2-2, is DAGVTQSPTHLIKTRGQQVTLRCSPKSGHDTVSWYQQALGQGPQFIFQYYEEEERQRGNFPDRFSGHQFPNYSSELNVNALLLGDSALYLCASSLRTSGRVMGELFFGEGSRLTVL.

This chain connects TRBV18 to TRBJ1-6; TRBD1 agrees at 8 bases. V shed 3 bases, J shed 10 bases, and the junction held 11 bases outside the gene matches. Germline V gene sequence: CDR1 KGHSH, CDR2 LQKENI. CDR3 length: 16 residues. The CDR3 DNA sequence: TGTGCCAGCTCACCCGCCCCGGACAGGGTTGGATCACCCCTCCACTTT. Its protein product is CASSPAPDRVGSPLHF.

The chain has TRBV7-2 and TRBJ1-4, with TRBD1 matching 8 bases. CDR1 is SGHTA and CDR2 is FQGNSA in the germline V gene. V was clipped by 5 bases and J by 5 bases; unmatched bases: 7. The CDR3 is made up of 15 amino acids. The CDR3 here is CASSPGTGANEKLFF. The CDR3 DNA follows: TGTGCCAGCAGCCCAGGGACAGGCGCGAATGAAAAACTGTTTTTT.

CDR3 sequence reads: CASSMGGIGTEAFF. In DNA, the CDR3 is TGTGCCAGTAGTATGGGGGGGATTGGGACTGAAGCTTTCTTT. V usage is TRBV19 and J usage is TRBJ1-1; D might be TRBD1 (5 bases). Trimming removed 3 bases at V and 5 bases at J, with 13 bases between. Germline CDR1 is LNHDA and CDR2 is SQIVND (reference sequence). The CDR3 loop spans 14 amino acids.

V is TRBV5-6 and J is TRBJ2-3, with D perhaps assigned TRBD1 or TRBD2 (6 bases each). This CDR3 has 16 amino acids. The germline V gene encodes CDR1 SGHDT and CDR2 YYEEEE. Trimming took off 0 bases at V and 4 bases at J, with 15 bases between the two ends. The CDR3 is CASSLARGAGADTQYF. CDR3 in DNA: TGTGCCAGCAGCTTGGCGAGGGGGGCCGGGGCAGATACGCAGTATTTT.

The rearrangement links TRBV6-5 to TRBJ2-7; tentatively, D is TRBD2 (6 bases). This CDR3 has 14 amino acids. V dropped 5 bases and J dropped 6 bases, with 17 bases sitting between them. Germline values: CDR1 MNHEY, CDR2 SVGAGI. The CDR3 DNA reads as TGTGCCAGCAGTCCCCCGGGAGCTTCCCTCGAGCAGTACTTC. Its protein is CASSPPGASLEQYF.

The chain combines TRBV27 with TRBJ1-1; D possibly corresponds to TRBD1 (6 bases). This CDR3 is built from 15 residues. Germline values: CDR1 MNHEY, CDR2 SMNVEV (reference sequence). With 5 bases removed from V and 1 base from J, the gap between germline ends came to 14 bases. Here the CDR3 DNA reads TGTGCCAGCAGTCCGCAGGGGCGCCCGAACACTGAAGCTTTCTTT. It is translated as CASSPQGRPNTEAFF.

This clone was seen just once. This chain joins TRBV27 and TRBJ1-4, with no clear D. There are 14 residues in the CDR3. Trimming stripped 5 bases from V and 4 bases from J, with 11 bases between. Germline V gene lookup returns CDR1 MNHEY and CDR2 SMNVEV (reference sequence). The CDR3 DNA is TGTGCCAGCAGTCCGACGGCCGGTAATGAAAAACTGTTTTTT. Its protein is CASSPTAGNEKLFF.

The chain is built from TRBV7-3 and TRBJ2-3; unclear D gene. This CDR3 has 14 residues. The V and J ends lost 2 bases and 5 bases respectively, with 11 bases between them. CDR1 and CDR2 from the germline V gene are SGHTA and FQGTGA. CDR3 loop: CASSLGWAGDTQYF. The DNA for the CDR3 is TGTGCCAGCAGCTTAGGATGGGCAGGAGATACGCAGTATTTT.

V gene TRBV28 combines with J gene TRBJ2-3; D perhaps matches TRBD2 (5 bases). The V gene lost 5 bases and the J gene lost 1 base, with 19 bases spanning the gap. Germline V gene data show CDR1 as MDHEN and CDR2 as SYDVKM. This CDR3 comprises 17 residues. The CDR3 protein is CASSNPFGRDGTDTQYF. The CDR3 DNA sequence: TGTGCCAGCAGTAACCCATTCGGTCGGGATGGCACAGATACGCAGTATTTT. The variable domain in full, completed from reference TRBV28 and TRBJ2-3, reads DVKVTQSSRYLVKRTGEKVFLECVQDMDHENMFWYRQDPGLGLRLIYFSYDVKMKEKGDIPEGYSVSREKKERFSLILESASTNQTSMYLCASSNPFGRDGTDTQYFGPGTRLTVL.

The rearrangement uses TRBV27 and TRBJ2-7; 11 positions match TRBD2. Germline-derived CDR1 and CDR2 are MNHEY and SMNVEV (reference sequence). The V gene end was trimmed by 8 bases and the J gene end by 1 base; junction bases not matched to a gene: 10. CDR3 length: 16 amino acids. The CDR3 nucleotides read TGTGCCAGCGGGGGCCTAGCGGGAGGCGCATCCTACGAGCAGTACTTC. Its translation: CASGGLAGGASYEQYF.

The rearrangement uses TRBV19 and TRBJ2-3; 12 bases are a match to TRBD2. The CDR3 is 16 amino acids. The germline gives CDR1 LNHDA, CDR2 SQIVND (reference sequence). V shed 9 bases and J 5 bases; nucleotides not matched to a gene: 12. The CDR3 sequence: CASRGRLAGVVDTQYF. In DNA form, the CDR3 reads TGTGCCAGCCGAGGAAGACTAGCGGGAGTCGTAGATACGCAGTATTTT.

For the CDR3, the DNA is TGTGCCAGCAGCTTAGGGACAGCTGAAGCTTTCTTT. Its translation: CASSLGTAEAFF. The chain employs TRBV11-2 and TRBJ1-1, with a weak D call TRBD1 (6 bases). V was clipped by 1 base and J by 6 bases, with 6 bases between them. This CDR3 spans 12 amino acids. Per the germline V gene, CDR1 is SGHAT and CDR2 is FQNNGV.

The chain has TRBV27 and TRBJ2-3; a possible D gene is TRBD2 (5 bases). The CDR3 runs 15 residues. CDR1 and CDR2 from the germline V gene are MNHEY and SMNVEV (reference sequence). V lost 3 bases and J lost 6, with 16 bases in between. CDR3 sequence: CASSFWAPGRDTQYF. The CDR3 nucleotides are TGTGCCAGCAGTTTTTGGGCCCCGGGAAGGGATACGCAGTATTTT.

The chain joins TRBV2 to TRBJ2-3; TRBD2 agrees at 7 bases. CDR1 and CDR2 from the germline V gene are SNHLY and FYNNEI. Unmatched junction bases numbered 12, after V lost 10 bases and J lost 2 bases. CDR3 size: 15 residues. The CDR3 DNA sequence: TGTGCCATCTGGGGCGGCGGGAGTCCCACAGATACGCAGTATTTT. This codes for CAIWGGGSPTDTQYF.

This chain joins TRBV28 and TRBJ2-3; the D gene is possibly TRBD1 (6 bases). The CDR3 totals 10 residues. The V end was cut by 7 bases, the J end by 10 bases, with 9 bases between. Germline-derived CDR1 and CDR2 are MDHEN and SYDVKM. The CDR3 sequence is CASNRVPQYF. CDR3 bases: TGTGCCAGCAACAGGGTTCCGCAGTATTTT.

This sequence joins TRBV5-4 and TRBJ1-2; the match to TRBD1 covers 9 bases. The CDR3 is made up of 14 amino acids. The V gene's germline CDR1 is SGHNT and CDR2 YYREEE (reference sequence). The ends lost 4 bases at V and 4 bases at J; junction bases unmatched: 5. The CDR3 region is CASSPGQGRYGYTF. The CDR3 DNA is TGTGCCAGCAGCCCGGGACAGGGACGCTATGGCTACACCTTC. Filled out from reference TRBV5-4 and TRBJ1-2, the complete variable domain reads ETGVTQSPTHLIKTRGQQVTLRCSSQSGHNTVSWYQQALGQGPQFIFQYYREEENGRGNFPPRFSGLQFPNYSSELNVNALELDDSALYLCASSPGQGRYGYTFGSGTRLTVV.

The rearrangement uses TRBV3-1 (or the pseudogene TRBV3-2) and TRBJ2-1; 9 nucleotides align to TRBD2. This CDR3 spans 15 amino acids. Germline V lookup: CDR1 LGHDT, CDR2 YNNKEL (reference sequence). J was trimmed by 8 bases and V by 5 bases; bases with no gene match: 10. The CDR3 coding sequence is TGTGCCAGCAGCACCAGGGGCGGGAGGGGCGATGAGCAGTTCTTC. The encoded protein is CASSTRGGRGDEQFF.

The CDR3 DNA follows: TGCAGCTCTCAGGCGGGGCAGGGAATGAACACTGAAGCTTTCTTT. Translating it yields CSSQAGQGMNTEAFF. The J gene is TRBJ1-1, the V gene TRBV29-1, with a tentative D call TRBD1 (5 bases). The CDR3 totals 15 residues. Germline CDR1 and CDR2: SQVTM and ANQGSEA. Trimming took 8 bases from V and 0 from J, leaving 19 bases between them. The whole variable domain, remainder taken from reference TRBV29-1 and TRBJ1-1, is SAVISQKPSRDICQRGTSLTIQCQVDSQVTMMFWYRQQPGQSLTLIATANQGSEATYESGFVIDKFPISRPNLTFSTLTVSNMSPEDSSIYLCSSQAGQGMNTEAFFGQGTRLTVV.

The chain employs TRBV28 and TRBJ1-6; D unclear. Trimming took 7 bases from V and 8 from J, leaving 18 bases between them. The CDR3 spans 15 residues. CDR1 is MDHEN and CDR2 is SYDVKM in the germline V gene. The CDR3 region is CASTPGELRDSPLHF. CDR3 DNA sequence: TGTGCCAGCACTCCCGGGGAACTCCGGGATTCACCCCTCCACTTT.

This chain uses TRBV6-6 with TRBJ1-1; D gene ambiguous. The CDR3 totals 14 residues. Trimming left V 0 bases short and J 1 base short, with 6 bases between. The germline V gene encodes CDR1 MNHNY and CDR2 SVGAGI (reference sequence). CDR3 in DNA: TGTGCCAGCAGTTACTCGAGAGGGAACACTGAAGCTTTCTTT. Translation gives CASSYSRGNTEAFF.